This entry lists 14 T cell receptor beta chains sequenced from one sample in a study of blood T cell repertoires in COVID-19. The assay was immunoSEQ multiplex PCR, and TCRdb's table has in-frame clones only and misses some. Here the sample spans around 170,000 clones, approximately 84% being singletons. The sequenced sample consisted of PBMCs or T cells enriched from blood (not recorded which). These receptor sequences come from a man in his fifties or sixties who had recovered from COVID-19.

The rearrangement links TRBV18 to TRBJ1-2, with D unresolved. Germline V gives CDR1 KGHSH, CDR2 LQKENI. Trimming removed 4 bases from V and 8 bases from J, with 8 bases in between. CDR3 size: 11 residues. The CDR3 DNA follows: TGTGCCAGCTCACTCAAAGAGGGCTACACCTTC. Amino acid sequence: CASSLKEGYTF.

The chain combines TRBV5-1 with TRBJ1-3, with D perhaps matching TRBD1 (6 bases). This CDR3 comprises 17 residues. CDR1 is SGHRS and CDR2 is YFSETQ in the germline V gene. V was trimmed by 5 bases and J by 0 bases, leaving 18 bases between them. For the CDR3, the DNA is TGCGCCAGCAGTCCACGGTCACAGGGCACCTCTGGAAACACCATATATTTT. Amino acid sequence: CASSPRSQGTSGNTIYF. Based on the CDR3 plus reference TRBV5-1 and TRBJ1-3, the full variable domain is KAGVTQTPRYLIKTRGQQVTLSCSPISGHRSVSWYQQTPGQGLQFLFEYFSETQRNKGNFPGRFSGRQFSNSRSEMNVSTLELGDSALYLCASSPRSQGTSGNTIYFGEGSWLTVV.

The J gene is TRBJ1-2, the V gene TRBV9; D remains ambiguous. Germline-derived CDR1 and CDR2 are SGDLS and YYNGEE. This CDR3 has 15 amino acids. Trimming pared 0 bases from V and 0 bases from J, leaving 9 bases between. The DNA of the CDR3 is TGTGCCAGCAGCGTAGTTCCGGGTGCTAACTATGGCTACACCTTC. This encodes CASSVVPGANYGYTF.

V gene TRBV16 combines with J gene TRBJ2-7, with a possible D match to TRBD1 (5 bases). Germline CDR1 reads KGHSY; CDR2 reads FQNENV. The CDR3 has 14 amino acids. V lost 4 bases to trimming and J lost 0 bases, with 10 bases between them. The CDR3 loop reads CASSRGLPSYEQYF. For the CDR3, the DNA is TGTGCCAGCAGCCGGGGCTTACCCTCCTACGAGCAGTACTTC. Together with reference TRBV16 and TRBJ2-7, the CDR3 gives the full variable domain: GEEVAQTPKHLVRGEGQKAKLYCAPIKGHSYVFWYQQVLKNEFKFLISFQNENVFDETGMPKERFSAKCLPNSPCSLEIQATKLEDSAVYFCASSRGLPSYEQYFGPGTRLTVT.

The gene calls are TRBV5-1 and TRBJ1-1; tentative D call: TRBD1 (6 bases). V lost 4 bases, J lost 6 bases, and 13 bases lay in between. The CDR3 has 13 residues. CDR1 is SGHRS and CDR2 is YFSETQ in the germline V gene. The CDR3 loop is CASSPGQGAEAFF. The CDR3, as DNA: TGCGCCAGCAGCCCGGGACAAGGAGCTGAAGCTTTCTTT.

CDR3 residues: CASSDRTGSQDGYTF. Written as DNA, the CDR3 is TGTGCCAGCAGCGATAGGACAGGCAGTCAAGATGGCTACACCTTC. The rearrangement links TRBV7-9 to TRBJ1-2, with TRBD1 matching over 7 bases. Germline V gene data show CDR1 as SEHNR and CDR2 as FQNEAQ (reference sequence). The junction had 12 bases not matched to a gene; V was cut back by 5 bases and J by 6 bases. This CDR3 spans 15 amino acids. Using reference TRBV7-9 and TRBJ1-2 for the parts outside the CDR3, the full variable domain is DTGVSQNPRHKITKRGQNVTFRCDPISEHNRLYWYRQTLGQGPEFLTYFQNEAQLEKSRLLSDRFSAERPKGSFSTLEIQRTEQGDSAMYLCASSDRTGSQDGYTFGSGTRLTVV.

The chain uses TRBV3-1 (or the pseudogene TRBV3-2) and TRBJ1-2; D remains ambiguous. Germline V gene data show CDR1 as LGHDT and CDR2 as YNNKEL (reference sequence). This CDR3 is built from 11 residues. The V end was cut by 4 bases, the J end by 8 bases, with 8 bases between. CDR3: CASSRGLGYTF. CDR3 nucleotides: TGTGCCAGCAGCCGAGGACTGGGCTACACCTTC.

This chain links TRBV10-3 with TRBJ1-5; 7 positions agree with TRBD1. The germline CDR1 and CDR2 sequences are ENHRY and SYGVKD. The CDR3 covers 15 residues. V gave up 6 bases and J gave up 0 bases; unmatched junction bases: 5. Here the CDR3 reads CAIRKTGDSNQPQHF. The CDR3 DNA reads as TGTGCCATCAGAAAAACAGGGGATAGCAATCAGCCCCAGCATTTT.

This clone was picked up a small number of times. This rearrangement joins TRBV7-2 to TRBJ2-3, with a possible D match to TRBD2 (6 bases). CDR3 length: 15 amino acids. Trimming pared 1 base from V and 1 base from J, leaving 9 bases between. CDR1 and CDR2 from the germline V gene are SGHTA and FQGNSA. The CDR3 spells CASSLGASGTDTQYF. The CDR3 DNA sequence: TGTGCCAGCAGCTTAGGGGCTAGCGGCACAGATACGCAGTATTTT.

The chain joins TRBV10-3 to TRBJ1-2, with D perhaps matching TRBD1 (5 bases). Trimming cost V 3 bases and J 0 bases, with 17 bases left between them. Germline loops: CDR1 ENHRY, CDR2 SYGVKD. There are 17 residues in the CDR3. CDR3 coding DNA: TGTGCCATCAGTGACCTCGGGTTCAGGGAAGCTAACTATGGCTACACCTTC. Amino acids: CAISDLGFREANYGYTF.

V usage is TRBV5-1 and J usage is TRBJ2-7; 7 bases align to TRBD2. The CDR3 runs 17 residues. Germline V lookup: CDR1 SGHRS, CDR2 YFSETQ. V lost 1 base to trimming and J lost 1 base; unmatched junction nucleotides: 11. The CDR3 DNA is TGCGCCAGCAGCTTGTACTCCCGCGGGGGTACATCCTACGAGCAGTACTTC. It encodes CASSLYSRGGTSYEQYF.

This clone was detected only once. The gene calls are TRBV18 and TRBJ1-2; D is undetermined. V lost 3 bases and J 5 bases, leaving 13 bases between the germline ends. The germline gives CDR1 KGHSH, CDR2 LQKENI. This CDR3 contains 14 residues. This chain's CDR3 is CASSPASRLYGYTF. Written as DNA, the CDR3 is TGTGCCAGCTCACCCGCAAGCCGATTATATGGCTACACCTTC.

The rearrangement links TRBV27 to TRBJ1-2, with 12 positions matching TRBD1. V lost 5 bases to trimming and J lost 6 bases; unmatched junction nucleotides: 7. The CDR3 has 15 residues. Germline CDR1 reads MNHEY; CDR2 reads SMNVEV (reference sequence). The CDR3 sequence: CASSPLGQGANGYTF. Here the CDR3 DNA reads TGTGCCAGCAGTCCACTGGGACAGGGGGCGAATGGCTACACCTTC.

V usage is TRBV18 and J usage is TRBJ1-1, with no clear D. Germline V CDR1 and CDR2: KGHSH, LQKENI. The CDR3 runs to 14 residues. The V gene lost 0 bases and the J gene lost 1 base, with 6 bases spanning the gap. For the CDR3, the DNA is TGTGCCAGCTCACCACCTTTTAGGAACACTGAAGCTTTCTTT. This sequence encodes CASSPPFRNTEAFF.